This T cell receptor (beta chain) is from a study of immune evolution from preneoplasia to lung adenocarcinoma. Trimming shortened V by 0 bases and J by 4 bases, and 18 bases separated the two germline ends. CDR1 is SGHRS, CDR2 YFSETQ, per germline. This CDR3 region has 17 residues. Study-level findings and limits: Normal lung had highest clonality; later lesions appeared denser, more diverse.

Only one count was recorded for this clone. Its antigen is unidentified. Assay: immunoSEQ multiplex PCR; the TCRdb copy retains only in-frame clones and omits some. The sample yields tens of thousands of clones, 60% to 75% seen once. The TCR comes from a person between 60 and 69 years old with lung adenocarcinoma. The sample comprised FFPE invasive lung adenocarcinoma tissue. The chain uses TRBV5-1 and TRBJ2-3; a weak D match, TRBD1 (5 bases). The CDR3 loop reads CASSLDLGSLGADTQYF. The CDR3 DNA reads TGCGCCAGCAGCTTGGATTTGGGCTCCTTAGGGGCAGATACGCAGTATTTT.